The sequence of this T cell receptor beta chain was determined in a study of blood T cell repertoires in COVID-19. Trimming pared 8 bases from V and 2 bases from J, leaving 16 bases between. This CDR3 is 14 amino acids long. CDR1 and CDR2 (germline): SEHNR, FQNEAQ (reference sequence). Clones were read by immunoSEQ multiplex PCR, and TCRdb kept only the in-frame ones, dropping some. The sample holds approximately 89,000 clones; 65% to 85% are singletons and the top ten take approximately 6.3%. Material: peripheral blood. The clonotype comes from a man in his 70s with COVID-19, enrolled during active disease. The chain combines TRBV7-9 with TRBJ2-7; no clear D. The CDR3 DNA reads TGTGCCAGCGTAAGACTCCATCGGACCTACGAGCAGTACTTC. It specifies CASVRLHRTYEQYF.